This is a list of T cell receptor beta chains from one sample in a study of CD8+ T cells in alopecia areata. The method was immunoSEQ multiplex PCR; TCRdb's version includes in-frame clones alone and lacks a portion of them. This table holds some 200,000 clones, roughly 56% found once. The sequenced sample was CD4+ T cells sorted from blood, obtained at week 4, from a patient treated with tofacitinib. These receptors were collected from a human donor with alopecia areata. The CDR3 runs from the conserved cysteine through the conserved F or W. Fields, in order: V gene, D gene, clone size, J gene, CDR3 DNA, CDR3 protein. D genes are given only for firm matches. Only some rows state a clone size, as once, few, many or a class for expanded clones.

TRBV5-6	TRBD1	.	TRBJ1-2	TGTGCCAGCAGCTTGCCCGACAGGGCCGGCTACACCTTC	CASSLPDRAGYTF
TRBV27	.	.	TRBJ1-1	TGTGCCAGCAGTGATCAGGGAAACACTGAAGCTTTCTTT	CASSDQGNTEAFF
TRBV7-2	.	.	TRBJ1-2	TGTGCCAGCAGCTTAGTACAGGGATACTATGGCTACACCTTC	CASSLVQGYYGYTF
TRBV30	TRBD1	few	TRBJ1-2	TGTGCCTGGAGAGGACAGGGCGGAAACGGGGGCTACACCTTC	CAWRGQGGNGGYTF
TRBV30	.	.	TRBJ2-1	TGTGCCTGGGAGACTGGGGGAATCAATGAGCAGTTCTTC	CAWETGGINEQFF
TRBV11-2	TRBD1	.	TRBJ1-2	TGTGCCAGCAGTTTAGAGGGGGCAAGTGGCTACACCTTC	CASSLEGASGYTF
TRBV12-5	.	few	TRBJ2-7	TGTGCTAGTGGTTTGGGCCAGAACAGGGCCTCCTACGAGCAGTACTTC	CASGLGQNRASYEQYF
TRBV14	.	few	TRBJ1-1	TGTGCCAGCAGCCATACCCCCGGACGGACTGAAGCTTTCTTT	CASSHTPGRTEAFF
TRBV30	.	many	TRBJ2-2	TGTGCCTGGACCCATCGGGGGCCCGGGGAGCTGTTTTTT	CAWTHRGPGELFF
TRBV5-6	.	.	TRBJ2-5	TGTGCCAGCAGTATCGAGGATTGGCAGCGGGAGACCCAGTACTTC	CASSIEDWQRETQYF
TRBV11-2	.	few	TRBJ1-2	TGTGCCAGCAGCTTAGGAACAGGGAGTAACTATGGCTACACCTTC	CASSLGTGSNYGYTF
TRBV2	.	.	TRBJ2-5	TGTGCCAGCGGATCCCAAGAGACCCAGTACTTC	CASGSQETQYF
TRBV30	.	once	TRBJ2-1	TGTGCCTGGAGTCGGGAAGGAGAGCAGTTCTTC	CAWSREGEQFF
TRBV5-6	TRBD1	.	TRBJ1-1	TGTGCCAGCAGCTGGGGACAGAGGAACACTGAAGCTTTCTTT	CASSWGQRNTEAFF
TRBV5-6	.	.	TRBJ2-7	TGTGCCAGCAGCTTGGTTGGGGAAACCTACGAGCAGTACTTC	CASSLVGETYEQYF
TRBV29-1	.	.	TRBJ2-7	TGCAGCCTCTTGGACAGCTCCTACGAGCAGTACTTC	CSLLDSSYEQYF
TRBV6-4	.	few	TRBJ2-1	TGTGCCAGCAGTGAATTCGGGATTCACAATGAGCAGTTCTTC	CASSEFGIHNEQFF
TRBV30	.	.	TRBJ1-2	TGTGCCTGGAGTTGGAGGCCAGGTGGTGGCTACACCTTC	CAWSWRPGGGYTF
TRBV5-1	.	.	TRBJ2-3	TGCGCCAGCAGCGCAGAACATTATACGCAGTATTTT	CASSAEHYTQYF
TRBV4-2	.	.	TRBJ1-2	TGTGCCAGCAGCCAAGACGAACAGCCGATTAACTATGGCTACACCTTC	CASSQDEQPINYGYTF
TRBV19	.	.	TRBJ1-1	TGTGCCAGTAGGATTAAAGGGGACACTGAAGCTTTCTTT	CASRIKGDTEAFF
TRBV15	TRBD1	.	TRBJ2-6	TGTGCCACCAGCAGAGCCGGGACAGGATCCTCTGGGGCCAACGTCCTGACTTTC	CATSRAGTGSSGANVLTF
TRBV7-9	.	.	TRBJ1-1	TGTGCCAGCAGCTTAGCGTCCCGGGTGGAGGAAGCTTTCTTT	CASSLASRVEEAFF
TRBV5-1	TRBD1	.	TRBJ2-7	TGCGCCAGCAGCTTGGACAGGGGGCCCTACGAGCAGTACTTC	CASSLDRGPYEQYF
TRBV9	.	.	TRBJ1-1	TGTGCCAGCAGCGTAGTCACTGAAGCTTTCTTT	CASSVVTEAFF
TRBV10-3	.	.	TRBJ2-4	TGTGCCATCAGTGAGAGCACCCAGGGCAAGATTAGCATTCAGTACTTC	CAISESTQGKISIQYF
TRBV5-1	.	few	TRBJ2-2	TGCGCCAGCAGCTTTTTGGTCACCGGGGAGCTGTTTTTT	CASSFLVTGELFF
TRBV6-5	.	.	TRBJ2-7	TGTGCCAGCAGTTACTCGGGGTTGAGCTCCTACGAGCAGTACTTC	CASSYSGLSSYEQYF
TRBV13	.	.	TRBJ1-1	TGTGCCAGCAGCTTAGATTGGAAGGTTACTGAAGCTTTCTTT	CASSLDWKVTEAFF
TRBV25-1	.	few	TRBJ2-1	TGTGCCAGCAGTGAATCCGCCTCCAATGAGCAGTTCTTC	CASSESASNEQFF
TRBV29-1	.	.	TRBJ1-1	TGCAGCGTTGTGGGCAGGGCGAGGAGTACTGAAGCTTTCTTT	CSVVGRARSTEAFF
TRBV25-1	.	.	TRBJ1-1	TGTGCCAGCAGTGAAATAAACACTGAAGCTTTCTTT	CASSEINTEAFF
TRBV9	.	.	TRBJ1-4	TGTGCCAGCAGCTTAACCCCGTGGGCCAGGGGAAGTGAAAAACTGTTTTTT	CASSLTPWARGSEKLFF
TRBV2	TRBD1	.	TRBJ1-5	TGTGCCAGCAGTGGGACCGGGACAGGGGCCCAGCCCCAGCATTTT	CASSGTGTGAQPQHF